Here is one T cell receptor beta chain with its context. Its cognate antigen is unknown. Clones were read by immunoSEQ multiplex PCR, and TCRdb kept only the in-frame ones, dropping some. The table has some 2,100 clones, approximately 86% seen once. CDR1 is SGDLS and CDR2 is YYNGEE in the germline V gene. The CDR3 loop spans 14 amino acids. The ends were cut back, 2 bases at V and 2 bases at J, with 9 bases in the middle. These data are taken from a study of chemoradiotherapy in HPV16-positive cancers. General study results and limits: Candidate HPV-specific clones and E7-related TCR motifs grew in tumor during treatment.

The chain has TRBV9 and TRBJ2-3; D may match TRBD1 or TRBD2 (5 bases each). This TCR was recovered from a human donor with HPV-associated anogenital cancer. The sample was tumor tissue, taken from a patient who underwent chemoradiotherapy. The CDR3 coding sequence is TGTGCCAGCAGCGTCTACGGGACCACAGATACGCAGTATTTT. Residues: CASSVYGTTDTQYF.